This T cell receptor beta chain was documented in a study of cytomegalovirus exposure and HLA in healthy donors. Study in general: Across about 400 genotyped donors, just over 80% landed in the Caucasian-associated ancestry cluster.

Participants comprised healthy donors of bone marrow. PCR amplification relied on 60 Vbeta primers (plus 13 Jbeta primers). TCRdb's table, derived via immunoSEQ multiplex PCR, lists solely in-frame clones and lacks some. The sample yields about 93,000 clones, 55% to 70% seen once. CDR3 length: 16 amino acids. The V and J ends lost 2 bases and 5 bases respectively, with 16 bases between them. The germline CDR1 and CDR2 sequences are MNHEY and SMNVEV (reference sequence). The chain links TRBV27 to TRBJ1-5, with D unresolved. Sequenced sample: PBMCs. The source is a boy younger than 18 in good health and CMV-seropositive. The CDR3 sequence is CASSLKGRMVDQPQHF. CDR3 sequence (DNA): TGTGCCAGCAGTTTAAAAGGGAGGATGGTGGATCAGCCCCAGCATTTT.